This T cell receptor (beta chain) appears in the sequencing data of a study of T cell changes during pregnancy in multiple sclerosis. Sequenced by immunoSEQ multiplex PCR; TCRdb stores in-frame clones only, minus some. The repertoire has tens of thousands of clones, 85% to 95% of them found once; the top ten carry 0.41%. CDR1 is SGHDN, CDR2 FVKESK, per germline. The ends lost 4 bases at V and 5 bases at J; junction bases unmatched: 12. The CDR3 consists of 17 residues. The TCR comes from a female donor with multiple sclerosis, enrolled in a pregnancy study. The V gene is TRBV14, the J gene TRBJ1-1; 11 nucleotides align to TRBD1. Sequencing used CD4+ T cells from peripheral blood mononuclear cells, obtained in the second trimester of pregnancy. This CDR3 is CASSRAGQGARVTEAFF. CDR3 nucleotides: TGTGCCAGCAGCCGAGCCGGACAGGGGGCTAGGGTAACTGAAGCTTTCTTT.